This entry describes one T cell receptor (beta chain). CDR1 is SGHRS, CDR2 YFSETQ, per germline. V shed 1 base, J shed 2 bases, and the junction held 3 bases outside the gene matches. CDR3 length: 15 residues. These data originate in a study of T cell changes during pregnancy in multiple sclerosis. Only in-frame clones appear in the TCRdb table, and some are missing; sequencing was by immunoSEQ multiplex PCR. The sample shows around 65,000 clones, 88% of them seen only once. V is TRBV5-1 and J is TRBJ2-3; 8 nucleotides line up with TRBD1. The specimen was peripheral blood, collected in the first trimester of pregnancy. The source is a female donor with multiple sclerosis, enrolled in a pregnancy study. The CDR3 DNA reads as TGCGCCAGCAGCTTGCCGGGACAGGCCACAGATACGCAGTATTTT. Translated, it gives CASSLPGQATDTQYF.